The clone carrying this T cell receptor beta chain showed up many times. Its antigen is not known. TCRdb re-analysed the 5' RACE reads in MiXCR, keeping a single row per CDR3 protein. The sample carries 200,000 or so distinct CDR3 sequences, around 24% recorded once. This specimen comes from a study of CD8 T cells in ankylosing spondylitis. Study-wide points: Some of these motif variants have turned up before, in reports on reactive arthritis synovial fluid and blood. From matched ankylosing spondylitis synovial fluid, disease-linked clones were reportedly recovered at significantly enriched levels. In peripheral blood, disease-linked CD8+ clones occurred at relatively low frequencies. There was a TCR beta motif, made of eight highly homologous variants, that appeared characteristic of ankylosing spondylitis blood.

V was clipped by 0 bases and J by 1 base, with 12 bases between them. The CDR3 is 17 amino acids. Germline-derived CDR1 and CDR2 are LGHNA and YSLEER. The sequence came from a male donor with ankylosing spondylitis or in good health (not recorded which). The sequencing sample was made of blood, either unsorted or a sorted T cell fraction (not recorded which). The chain employs TRBV4-3 and TRBJ2-2; D might be TRBD1 (5 bases). In nucleotides, the CDR3 is TGCGCCAGCAGCCAAGATCCTGGCAGGGTGAACACCGGGGAGCTGTTTTTT. Translation gives CASSQDPGRVNTGELFF.